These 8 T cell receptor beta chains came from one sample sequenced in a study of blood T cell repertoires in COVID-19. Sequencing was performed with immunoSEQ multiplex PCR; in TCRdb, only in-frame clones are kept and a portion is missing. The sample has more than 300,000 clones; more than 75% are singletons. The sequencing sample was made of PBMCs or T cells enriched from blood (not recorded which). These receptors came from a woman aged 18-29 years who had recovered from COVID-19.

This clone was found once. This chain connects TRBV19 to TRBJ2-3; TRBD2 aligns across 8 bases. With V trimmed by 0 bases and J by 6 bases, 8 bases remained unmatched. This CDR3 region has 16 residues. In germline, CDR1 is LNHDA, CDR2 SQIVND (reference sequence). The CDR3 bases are TGTGCCAGTAGTATAGATCCCCTCGGGGGGGTGGATACGCAGTATTTT. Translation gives CASSIDPLGGVDTQYF.

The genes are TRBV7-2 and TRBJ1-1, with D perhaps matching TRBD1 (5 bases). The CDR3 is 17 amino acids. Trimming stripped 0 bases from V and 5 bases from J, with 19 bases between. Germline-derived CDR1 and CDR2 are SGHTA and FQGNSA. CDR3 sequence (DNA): TGTGCCAGCAGCTTAGCGAATAGGGGCACCCTGGTAACTGAAGCTTTCTTT. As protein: CASSLANRGTLVTEAFF.

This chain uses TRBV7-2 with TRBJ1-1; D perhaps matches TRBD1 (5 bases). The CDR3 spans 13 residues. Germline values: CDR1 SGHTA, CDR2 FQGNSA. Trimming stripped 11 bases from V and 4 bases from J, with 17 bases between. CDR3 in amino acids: CAGLWGVGTEAFF. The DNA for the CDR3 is TGTGCCGGATTATGGGGGGTCGGCACTGAAGCTTTCTTT. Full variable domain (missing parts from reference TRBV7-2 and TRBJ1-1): GAGVSQSPSNKVTEKGKDVELRCDPISGHTALYWYRQSLGQGLEFLIYFQGNSAPDKSGLPSDRFSAERTGGSVSTLTIQRTQQEDSAVYLCAGLWGVGTEAFFGQGTRLTVV.

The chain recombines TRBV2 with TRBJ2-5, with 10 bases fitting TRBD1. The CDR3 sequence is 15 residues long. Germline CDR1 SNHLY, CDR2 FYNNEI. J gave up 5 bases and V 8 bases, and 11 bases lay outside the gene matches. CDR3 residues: CASRIEGQGRETQYF. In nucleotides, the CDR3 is TGTGCCAGCCGTATAGAGGGACAGGGGAGGGAGACCCAGTACTTC. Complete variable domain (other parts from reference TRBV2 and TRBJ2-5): EPEVTQTPSHQVTQMGQEVILRCVPISNHLYFYWYRQILGQKVEFLVSFYNNEISEKSEIFDDQFSVERPDGSNFTLKIRSTKLEDSAMYFCASRIEGQGRETQYFGPGTRLLVL.

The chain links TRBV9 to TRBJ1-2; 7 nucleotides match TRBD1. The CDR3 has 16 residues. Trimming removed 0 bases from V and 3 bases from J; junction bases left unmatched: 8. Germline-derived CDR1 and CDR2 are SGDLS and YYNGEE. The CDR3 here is CASSVAQTGTDYGYTF. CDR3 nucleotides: TGTGCCAGCAGCGTAGCCCAGACAGGGACGGACTATGGCTACACCTTC.

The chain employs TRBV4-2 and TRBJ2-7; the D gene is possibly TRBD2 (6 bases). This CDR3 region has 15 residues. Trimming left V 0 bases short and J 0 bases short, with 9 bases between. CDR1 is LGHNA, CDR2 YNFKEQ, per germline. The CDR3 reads CASSQEAGSSYEQYF. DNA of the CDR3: TGTGCCAGCAGCCAAGAGGCGGGGTCCTCCTACGAGCAGTACTTC.

In DNA, the CDR3 is TGTGCCAGCAGCCAAGGAAGTCAGCGTGAAGCTTTCTTT. Its protein product is CASSQGSQREAFF. The chain couples TRBV4-2 to TRBJ1-1; no firm D call. The germline gives CDR1 LGHNA, CDR2 YNFKEQ. The CDR3 contains 13 residues. Trimming removed 1 base from V and 7 bases from J, with 10 bases in between.

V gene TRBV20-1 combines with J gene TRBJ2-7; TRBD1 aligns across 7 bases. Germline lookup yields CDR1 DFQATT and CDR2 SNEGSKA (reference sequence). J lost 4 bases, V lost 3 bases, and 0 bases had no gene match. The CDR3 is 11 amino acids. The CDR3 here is CSARGQYEQYF. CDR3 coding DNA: TGCAGTGCTAGGGGACAGTACGAGCAGTACTTC.